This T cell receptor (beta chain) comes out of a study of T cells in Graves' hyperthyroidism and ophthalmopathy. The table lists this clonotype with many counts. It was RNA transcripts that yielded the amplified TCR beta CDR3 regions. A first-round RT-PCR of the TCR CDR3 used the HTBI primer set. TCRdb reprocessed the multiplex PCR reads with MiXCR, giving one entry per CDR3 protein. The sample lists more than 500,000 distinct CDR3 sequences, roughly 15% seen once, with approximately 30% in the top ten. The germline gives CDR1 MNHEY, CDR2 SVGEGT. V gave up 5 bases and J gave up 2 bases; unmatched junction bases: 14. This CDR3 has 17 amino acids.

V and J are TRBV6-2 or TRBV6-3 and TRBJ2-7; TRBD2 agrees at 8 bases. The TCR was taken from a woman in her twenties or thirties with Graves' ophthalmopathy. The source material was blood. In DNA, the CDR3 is TGTGCCAGCAGTCCTGGACTGTGGACTAGCTTGGCCTACGAGCAGTACTTC. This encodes CASSPGLWTSLAYEQYF.